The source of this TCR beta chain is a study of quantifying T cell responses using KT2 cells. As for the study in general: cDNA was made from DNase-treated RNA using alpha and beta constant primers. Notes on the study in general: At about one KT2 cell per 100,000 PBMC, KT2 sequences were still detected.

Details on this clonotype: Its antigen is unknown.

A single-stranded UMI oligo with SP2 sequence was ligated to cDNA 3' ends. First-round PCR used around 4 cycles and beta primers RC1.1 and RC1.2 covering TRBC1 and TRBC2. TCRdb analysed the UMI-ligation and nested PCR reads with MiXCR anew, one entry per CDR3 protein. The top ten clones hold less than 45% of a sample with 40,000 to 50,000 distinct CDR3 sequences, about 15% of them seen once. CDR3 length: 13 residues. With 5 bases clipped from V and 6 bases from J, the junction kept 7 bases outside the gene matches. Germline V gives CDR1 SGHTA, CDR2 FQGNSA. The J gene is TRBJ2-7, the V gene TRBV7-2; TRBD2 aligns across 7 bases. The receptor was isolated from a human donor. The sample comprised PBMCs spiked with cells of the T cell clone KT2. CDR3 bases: TGTGCCAGCAGCCAGCGGCGGGAGTCCGAGCAGTACTTC. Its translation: CASSQRRESEQYF. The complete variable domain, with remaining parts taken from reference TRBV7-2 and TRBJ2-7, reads GAGVSQSPSNKVTEKGKDVELRCDPISGHTALYWYRQSLGQGLEFLIYFQGNSAPDKSGLPSDRFSAERTGGSVSTLTIQRTQQEDSAVYLCASSQRRESEQYFGPGTRLTVT.